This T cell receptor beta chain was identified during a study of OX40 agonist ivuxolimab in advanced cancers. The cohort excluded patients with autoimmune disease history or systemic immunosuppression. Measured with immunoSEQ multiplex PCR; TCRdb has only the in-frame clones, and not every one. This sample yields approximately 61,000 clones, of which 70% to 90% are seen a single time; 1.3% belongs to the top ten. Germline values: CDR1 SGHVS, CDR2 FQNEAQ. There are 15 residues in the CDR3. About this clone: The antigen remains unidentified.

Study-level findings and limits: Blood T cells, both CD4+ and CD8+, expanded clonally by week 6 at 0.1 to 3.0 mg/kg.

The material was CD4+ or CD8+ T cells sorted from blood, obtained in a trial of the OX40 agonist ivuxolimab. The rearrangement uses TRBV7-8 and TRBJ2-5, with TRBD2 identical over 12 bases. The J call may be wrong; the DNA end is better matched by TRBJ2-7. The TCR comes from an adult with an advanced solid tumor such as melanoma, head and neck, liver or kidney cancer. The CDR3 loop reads CASSKLAGGSYEQYF. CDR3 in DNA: TGTGCCAGCAGCAAACTAGCGGGGGGTTCCTACGAGCAGTACTTC.